The text below deals with one T cell receptor (beta chain). This sample was taken from a study of blood T cell repertoires in COVID-19. Study-level background: The samples span acute and convalescent COVID-19 from the United States, Italy and Spain.

The CDR3 runs to 13 residues. In germline, CDR1 is SGHTA, CDR2 FQGNSA. V was pared by 1 base and J by 10 bases, with 10 bases between. Sequencing used immunoSEQ multiplex PCR; TCRdb keeps in-frame clones, though not all of them. This table has 120,000 or so clones, around 81% appearing once. The sequencing input was peripheral blood. The chain couples TRBV7-2 to TRBJ1-4; TRBD1 might be the D (6 bases). This receptor was identified in a woman aged 50 to 60 with acute or convalescent COVID-19. The CDR3 bases are TGTGCCAGCAGCTTAGGGGGGCTGGGAAAACTGTTTTTT. Translating gives CASSLGGLGKLFF.